This entry lists 4 T cell receptor beta chains sequenced from one sample in a study of T cell responses to AZD1222 COVID-19 vaccine. TCRdb's copy holds only in-frame clones and misses some; the assay was immunoSEQ multiplex PCR. Of some 130,000 clones listed, about 89% were seen once; the top ten hold approximately 6%. The source material was peripheral blood, sampled on day 0 of AZD1222 vaccination. The receptors were gathered from an adult in good health.

This chain connects TRBV29-1 to TRBJ1-2, with D unresolved. The CDR3 totals 13 residues. Between the trimmed V and J ends, which lost 2 bases and 0 bases, there was a span of 7 bases. Germline V gives CDR1 SQVTM, CDR2 ANQGSEA. The CDR3: CSVELVTNYGYTF. CDR3 sequence (DNA): TGCAGCGTTGAATTGGTGACTAACTATGGCTACACCTTC. The variable domain in full, with the rest retrieved from reference TRBV29-1 and TRBJ1-2, is SAVISQKPSRDICQRGTSLTIQCQVDSQVTMMFWYRQQPGQSLTLIATANQGSEATYESGFVIDKFPISRPNLTFSTLTVSNMSPEDSSIYLCSVELVTNYGYTFGSGTRLTVV.

The CDR3 here is CACTSNGNTIYF. As DNA, the CDR3 is TGTGCCTGCACAAGTAATGGAAACACCATATATTTT. The rearrangement uses TRBV30 and TRBJ1-3; D call uncertain. The CDR3 covers 12 residues. Trimming left V 6 bases short and J 3 bases short, with 9 bases between. The germline V gene has CDR1 GTSNPN and CDR2 SVGIG (reference sequence).

This chain uses TRBV5-1 with TRBJ2-3, with D perhaps being TRBD1 or TRBD2 (7 bases each). This CDR3 is built from 15 residues. The V end lost 0 bases, the J end lost 5 bases, and 13 bases lay between the germline ends. Germline CDR1 and CDR2: SGHRS and YFSETQ. The CDR3 loop reads CASSLAAGGEDTQYF. The CDR3 bases are TGCGCCAGCAGCTTGGCGGCAGGGGGGGAAGATACGCAGTATTTT.

The V call is TRBV6-5, the J call TRBJ1-1; 9 bases are a match to TRBD1. This CDR3 has 15 residues. The V and J ends lost 7 bases and 1 base, in that order; junction bases with no gene match: 7. Germline V lookup: CDR1 MNHEY, CDR2 SVGAGI. The DNA for the CDR3 is TGTGCCAGCAAGGACAGGGGAAATGGGAACACTGAAGCTTTCTTT. This sequence encodes CASKDRGNGNTEAFF.